This T cell receptor beta chain was obtained from a study of cytomegalovirus exposure and HLA in healthy donors. There are 14 residues in the CDR3. V was pared by 0 bases and J by 9 bases, with 4 bases of the junction left unmatched. Germline-derived CDR1 and CDR2 are SGHVS and FNYEAQ. Whole-study findings and limits: Both high specificity and high sensitivity reportedly marked the classifier's diagnosis of cytomegalovirus status.

TCRdb's copy holds only in-frame clones and misses some; the assay was immunoSEQ multiplex PCR. Here the sample spans roughly 65,000 clones, around 93% being singletons. Points on this clone: The antigen is unknown.

Sequencing was performed on PBMCs. This chain joins TRBV7-6 and TRBJ2-1; 8 nucleotides match TRBD2. The clonotype originates from a man aged 18 to 29 in good health and CMV-seronegative. The CDR3 coding sequence is TGTGCCAGCAGCTTAGCCGGGAGGGACGGTGAGCAGTTCTTC. This sequence encodes CASSLAGRDGEQFF.